This T cell receptor (beta chain) comes out of a study of blood T cell repertoires in COVID-19. About the study: T cells, B-cell-depleted T cells, or PBMCs supplied cDNA or gDNA.

From germline, CDR1 is SGHAT and CDR2 FQNNGV. CDR3 length equals 16 residues. The V end lost 2 bases, the J end lost 4 bases, and 14 bases lay between the germline ends. As handled by the study authors: How many nucleated cells were present was estimated from reference gene primer amplification. The data were produced by immunoSEQ multiplex PCR, yet TCRdb's version contains in-frame clones alone and is incomplete. V and J calls plus clone size are reproduced from that table; the DNA served to infer D and trimming. The table includes some 530,000 clones, approximately 83% detected once. This clonotype was sampled from a human donor in a cohort sampled during active COVID-19. This sequence joins TRBV11-2 and TRBJ2-2; tentative D call: TRBD2 (6 bases). Sequenced material: peripheral blood. The CDR3 loop is CASSLRRQGGTGELFF. Here the CDR3 DNA reads TGTGCCAGCAGCTTAAGGCGCCAGGGAGGCACCGGGGAGCTGTTTTTT. Variable domain in full (rest from reference TRBV11-2 and TRBJ2-2): EAGVAQSPRYKIIEKRQSVAFWCNPISGHATLYWYQQILGQGPKLLIQFQNNGVVDDSQLPKDRFSAERLKGVDSTLKIQPAKLEDSAVYLCASSLRRQGGTGELFFGEGSRLTVL.